The 10 T cell receptor beta chains presented below share a single source sample, sequenced in a study of shared clonotypes between healthy human individuals. TCRdb's copy holds only in-frame clones and misses some; the assay was immunoSEQ multiplex PCR. Of about 490,000 clones listed, 79% are singletons. The source material was PBMCs. The receptor set was obtained from a middle-aged woman in good health. Some clones in this sample may be carry-over from other donors' samples.

V is TRBV5-1 and J is TRBJ1-4; no clear D. Germline V lookup: CDR1 SGHRS, CDR2 YFSETQ. The CDR3 is 12 amino acids. The ends were cut back, 5 bases at V and 7 bases at J, with 9 bases in the middle. CDR3 residues: CASRGRSEKLFF. The CDR3 nucleotides read TGCGCCAGCAGAGGGCGGAGTGAAAAACTGTTTTTT.

This clone turned up a few times. DNA of the CDR3: TGCGCCAGCGCACTCCAACGGAGGAATGAGCAGTTCTTC. This sequence encodes CASALQRRNEQFF. V is TRBV5-1 and J is TRBJ2-1, with D perhaps TRBD2 (5 bases). CDR3 size: 13 residues. V gave up 7 bases and J gave up 7 bases, with 15 bases separating them. CDR1 and CDR2 (germline): SGHRS, YFSETQ.

The chain is built from TRBV7-2 and TRBJ1-2; D gene uncertain. From germline, CDR1 is SGHTA and CDR2 FQGNSA. V lost 1 base to trimming and J lost 5 bases, with 14 bases between them. The CDR3 runs 15 residues. CDR3 DNA sequence: TGTGCCAGCAGCTTAGAAGGGCCCACTCTATATGGCTACACCTTC. It is translated as CASSLEGPTLYGYTF.

The chain links TRBV6-1 to TRBJ1-2, with D possibly matching TRBD1 (5 bases). Germline V CDR1 and CDR2: MNHNS, SASEGT. The germline V and J ends were trimmed by 0 bases and 4 bases, with 15 bases remaining between them. The CDR3 contains 16 residues. The CDR3 region is CASSEAWGRGVYGYTF. CDR3 in DNA: TGTGCCAGCAGTGAAGCCTGGGGCCGCGGGGTCTATGGCTACACCTTC.

The chain combines TRBV5-1 with TRBJ1-4; TRBD1 matches at 9 bases. The CDR3 is 15 amino acids. Germline values: CDR1 SGHRS, CDR2 YFSETQ. Unmatched junction bases numbered 4, after V lost 0 bases and J lost 7 bases. CDR3 nucleotide sequence: TGCGCCAGCAGCTTGGGACAGGGGGAGGTTGAAAAACTGTTTTTT. Protein sequence: CASSLGQGEVEKLFF.

J is TRBJ2-7 and V is TRBV2; 9 bases match TRBD1. This CDR3 has 11 residues. V was clipped by 11 bases and J by 3 bases; unmatched bases: 2. Looked up from germline, CDR1 is SNHLY and CDR2 is FYNNEI. The CDR3, as DNA: TGTGCCGTGACAGGGGGCTACGAGCAGTACTTC. Its translation is CAVTGGYEQYF.

Remarks on this clone: This specimen includes other DNA sequences encoding the same CDR3. J is TRBJ1-2 and V is TRBV28; D is possibly TRBD1 (5 bases). This CDR3 spans 13 amino acids. With 5 bases removed from V and 5 bases from J, the gap between germline ends came to 12 bases. The germline V gene has CDR1 MDHEN and CDR2 SYDVKM. The CDR3, as DNA: TGTGCCAGCAGTCCCCCGGGGGGGTATGGCTACACCTTC. It specifies CASSPPGGYGYTF.

This clone was observed many times. The rearrangement links TRBV2 to TRBJ2-3; TRBD2 matches at 7 bases. CDR3 length: 14 residues. V gave up 4 bases and J gave up 0 bases; unmatched junction bases: 1. Germline CDR1 is SNHLY and CDR2 is FYNNEI. CDR3 bases: TGTGCCAGCAGTGTCGGGAGGAGCACAGATACGCAGTATTTT. This encodes CASSVGRSTDTQYF.

This chain joins TRBV7-7 and TRBJ2-2; tentative D call: TRBD1 (6 bases). The V gene's germline CDR1 is SSHAT and CDR2 FNYEAQ (reference sequence). The CDR3 is 14 residues long. The V and J ends lost 5 bases and 3 bases respectively, with 10 bases between them. CDR3 residues: CASSLDRYTGELFF. The DNA of the CDR3 is TGTGCCAGCAGCCTCGACAGGTACACCGGGGAGCTGTTTTTT.

The chain recombines TRBV19 with TRBJ2-6; D is unresolved. CDR3 length: 15 amino acids. V lost 3 bases and J lost 0, with 6 bases in between. The germline V gene has CDR1 LNHDA and CDR2 SQIVND (reference sequence). In nucleotides, the CDR3 is TGTGCCAGTAGTATCCCCCCCTCTGGGGCCAACGTCCTGACTTTC. Translated: CASSIPPSGANVLTF. The complete variable domain, with remaining parts taken from reference TRBV19 and TRBJ2-6, reads DGGITQSPKYLFRKEGQNVTLSCEQNLNHDAMYWYRQDPGQGLRLIYYSQIVNDFQKGDIAEGYSVSREKKESFPLTVTSAQKNPTAFYLCASSIPPSGANVLTFGAGSRLTVL.